This T cell receptor (beta chain) was retrieved from a study of blood T cell repertoires in COVID-19. Study in general: Spain, Italy and the United States supplied samples that represented acute and convalescent COVID-19. T cells, B-cell-depleted T cells, or PBMCs supplied cDNA or gDNA.

Germline V lookup: CDR1 SGHRS, CDR2 YFSETQ. The V gene end was trimmed by 4 bases and the J gene end by 1 base; junction bases not matched to a gene: 6. CDR3 size: 15 residues. Per the study methods: From reference gene primer amplification, estimates of nucleated cell counts were derived. TCRdb keeps only in-frame clones here, not all; method: immunoSEQ multiplex PCR. V, J and clone size derive from that table, while D and trimming were established from the DNA sequence. Of about 170,000 clones detected, about 80% appear once; the ten largest clones hold roughly 1.9%. Sequencing was carried out using peripheral blood. The TCR comes from an elderly woman with acute or convalescent COVID-19. The genes are TRBV5-1 and TRBJ2-5; 8 bases line up with TRBD1. The CDR3 DNA is TGCGCCAGCAGCCTCGGGACAGGAATCCAAGAGACCCAGTACTTC. It translates to CASSLGTGIQETQYF.